This is a list of T cell receptor beta chains from one sample in a study of T cell changes during pregnancy in multiple sclerosis. Generated by immunoSEQ multiplex PCR, the TCRdb table keeps only in-frame clones and is missing some. The sample carries over 40,000 clones, roughly 91% recorded once. The source material was CD4+ T cells from peripheral blood mononuclear cells, sampled in the second trimester of pregnancy. Source of these receptors: a female donor with multiple sclerosis, enrolled in a pregnancy study. Both conserved end residues are part of each CDR3. The D gene is left open where the match is weak. Only part of the rows carry a size: once, few, many, or a class if the clone is expanded.

size	length	V	J	D	DNA	CDR3
few	15	TRBV18	TRBJ1-1	.	TGTGCCAGCTCACCCCAGGGATCGGGGAACACTGAAGCTTTCTTT	CASSPQGSGNTEAFF
.	15	TRBV6-6	TRBJ2-3	TRBD2	TGTGCCAGCAGTTACCTAGCGGTCCGTCTCGATACGCAGTATTTT	CASSYLAVRLDTQYF
.	15	TRBV5-6	TRBJ2-5	TRBD2	TGTGCCAGCAGCCTCTTCGGGGGGTACCAAGAGACCCAGTACTTC	CASSLFGGYQETQYF
.	14	TRBV2	TRBJ1-5	TRBD1	TGTGCCAGCAGGGATGGACAGGGAAGCCAGCCCCAGCATTTT	CASRDGQGSQPQHF
.	12	TRBV4-2	TRBJ2-3	.	TGTGCCAGCAGCCAAAGAGGGGATACGCAGTATTTT	CASSQRGDTQYF
.	16	TRBV28	TRBJ2-1	TRBD1	TGTGCCAGCAGCAGGGTACGACAGGGGGCAATCAATGAGCAGTTCTTC	CASSRVRQGAINEQFF
.	16	TRBV14	TRBJ1-1	TRBD1	TGTGCCAGCAGCCCTTTCGACAGGGGTGATTTCCTTGAAGCTTTCTTT	CASSPFDRGDFLEAFF
once	11	TRBV25-1	TRBJ1-2	.	TGTGCCAGCAGTGAAGTCGGTGGCTACACCTTC	CASSEVGGYTF
.	15	TRBV7-2	TRBJ2-1	.	TGTGCCAGCAGCTTAGACGGGAGCTCCTACAATGAGCAGTTCTTC	CASSLDGSSYNEQFF
once	16	TRBV11-3	TRBJ1-1	TRBD1	TGTGCCAGCAGCGAGGGACAGGGGGCTGGGAACACTGAAGCTTTCTTT	CASSEGQGAGNTEAFF
.	11	TRBV6-1	TRBJ1-1	TRBD1	TGTGCCAGCAGCCTAGGACAGGGTGCCTCTTTT	CASSLGQGASF
.	17	TRBV2	TRBJ1-2	TRBD1	TGTGCCAGCAGTGAGTCGGGACAGTGGATCGGGAACTATGGCTACACCTTC	CASSESGQWIGNYGYTF
.	14	TRBV11-2	TRBJ1-1	.	TGTGCCAGCAGCTTCACAGGTGTCGACACTGAAGCTTTCTTT	CASSFTGVDTEAFF
.	14	TRBV10-3	TRBJ2-1	TRBD2	TGTGCCATCAGCGGGACTAGTGGGTACAATGAGCAGTTCTTC	CAISGTSGYNEQFF
.	17	TRBV5-6	TRBJ1-5	.	TGTGCCAGCAGCCGAAAGGCCGGGGGACTTAGCAATCAGCCCCAGCATTTT	CASSRKAGGLSNQPQHF
.	13	TRBV5-4	TRBJ1-1	.	TGTGCCAGCGGCCCCGTACAGGGTGATGAAGCTTTCTTT	CASGPVQGDEAFF
.	16	TRBV7-6	TRBJ2-7	.	TGTGCCAGCAGCTTGGTCTCCGGGACAAAAACGTACGAGCAGTACTTC	CASSLVSGTKTYEQYF
.	14	TRBV4-1	TRBJ1-5	.	TGCGCCAGCAGCCAAGAACCGGGGAGACAGCCCCAGCATTTT	CASSQEPGRQPQHF
.	14	TRBV18	TRBJ2-2	.	TGTGCCAGCTCACCAGGCGGGAACACCGGGGAGCTGTTTTTT	CASSPGGNTGELFF
few	14	TRBV30	TRBJ1-4	TRBD1	TGTGCCTGGAGAGACGGGACAGGGGAGGGAAAACTGTTTTTT	CAWRDGTGEGKLFF
.	16	TRBV13	TRBJ2-3	TRBD2	TGTGCCAGCAGCACACGGACTAGGCGGGGCACAGATACGCAGTATTTT	CASSTRTRRGTDTQYF
.	14	TRBV19	TRBJ2-7	TRBD2	TGTGCCAGTAGCCGGACTAGCGGTAACTACGAGCAGTACTTC	CASSRTSGNYEQYF
.	15	TRBV10-3	TRBJ1-2	.	TGTGCCATCAGTGACAACCTCCAGGGGTCGTGGGGCTACACCTTC	CAISDNLQGSWGYTF
once	19	TRBV5-1	TRBJ2-3	TRBD2	TGCGCCAGCAGCTGGGGACAGGCCAGACTAGCGGGGGTGACAGATACGCAGTATTTT	CASSWGQARLAGVTDTQYF
.	13	TRBV6-1	TRBJ1-4	TRBD1	TGTGCCAGCAGACAGGGGTTGGATGAAAAACTGTTTTTT	CASRQGLDEKLFF
.	15	TRBV7-8	TRBJ1-1	.	TGTGCCAGCAGCACGCAACTAGGCCAGAACACTGAAGCTTTCTTT	CASSTQLGQNTEAFF
few	13	TRBV5-8	TRBJ2-7	.	TGTGCCAGCAGCTTGGGCGGGGCTGACGAGCAGTACTTC	CASSLGGADEQYF
.	16	TRBV6-5	TRBJ2-7	TRBD1	TGTGCCAGCAGTTACGGGTCCGGGACAGGTGGCTACGAGCAGTACTTC	CASSYGSGTGGYEQYF
.	16	TRBV19	TRBJ2-5	TRBD2	TGTGCCAGTAGTATGAGTAGCGGGGCGTACCAAGAGACCCAGTACTTC	CASSMSSGAYQETQYF
.	16	TRBV7-9	TRBJ1-4	TRBD1	TGTGCCAGCAGCTTAACAGGACAGGGGGCGGACGAAAAACTGTTTTTT	CASSLTGQGADEKLFF
.	17	TRBV27	TRBJ1-3	.	TGTGCCAGCAGTTTCGGTACAGGGATCTTCTCTGGAAACACCATATATTTT	CASSFGTGIFSGNTIYF
.	11	TRBV7-9	TRBJ2-5	TRBD1	TGTGCCAGCAGCCGGGACAGGGTGCAGTACTTC	CASSRDRVQYF
.	16	TRBV10-3	TRBJ1-5	TRBD1	TGTGCCATCAGTTCTCAGGGGGCCGGAAGCAATCAGCCCCAGCATTTT	CAISSQGAGSNQPQHF
.	11	TRBV29-1	TRBJ1-4	TRBD1	TGCAGCGGACAGGGGGCTGAAAAACTGTTTTTT	CSGQGAEKLFF